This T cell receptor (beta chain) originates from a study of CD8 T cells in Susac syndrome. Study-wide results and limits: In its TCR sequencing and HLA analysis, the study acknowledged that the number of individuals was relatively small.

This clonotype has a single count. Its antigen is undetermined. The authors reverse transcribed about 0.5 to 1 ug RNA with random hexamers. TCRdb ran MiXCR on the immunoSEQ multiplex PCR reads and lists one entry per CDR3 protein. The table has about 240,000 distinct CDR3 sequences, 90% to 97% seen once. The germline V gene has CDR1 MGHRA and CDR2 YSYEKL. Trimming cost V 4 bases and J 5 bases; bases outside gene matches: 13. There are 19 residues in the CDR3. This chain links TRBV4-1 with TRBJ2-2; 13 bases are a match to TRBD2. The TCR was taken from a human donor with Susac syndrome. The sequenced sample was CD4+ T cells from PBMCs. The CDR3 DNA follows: TGCGCCAGCAGCCCCGGAAGGACTAGCGGGAGAAGAGGGACCGGGGAGCTGTTTTTT. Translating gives CASSPGRTSGRRGTGELFF.